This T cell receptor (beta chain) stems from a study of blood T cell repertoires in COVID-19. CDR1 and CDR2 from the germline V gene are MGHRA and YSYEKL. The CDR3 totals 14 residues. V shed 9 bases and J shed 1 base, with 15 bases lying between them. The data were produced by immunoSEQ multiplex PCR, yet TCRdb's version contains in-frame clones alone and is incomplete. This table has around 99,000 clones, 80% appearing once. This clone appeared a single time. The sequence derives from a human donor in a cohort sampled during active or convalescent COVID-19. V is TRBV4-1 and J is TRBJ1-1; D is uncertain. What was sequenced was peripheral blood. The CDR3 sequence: CASGRGQKNTEAFF. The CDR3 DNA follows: TGCGCCAGTGGCCGAGGGCAGAAGAACACTGAAGCTTTCTTT.